This TCR beta chain was obtained from a study of cytomegalovirus exposure and HLA in healthy donors. It was with 60 Vbeta and 13 Jbeta primers that the PCR ran. Sequenced by immunoSEQ multiplex PCR; TCRdb stores in-frame clones only, minus some. Found here are approximately 200,000 clones, roughly 81% of them singletons; the top ten hold approximately 3.1%. This sequence originates from a woman aged 25-40 years in good health and CMV-seropositive. Sample: PBMCs.

CDR3 in amino acids: CASSLRGFGGRNTEAFF. The CDR3 coding sequence is TGTGCCAGCAGCTTAAGGGGGTTTGGGGGCCGGAACACTGAAGCTTTCTTT. V usage is TRBV7-9 and J usage is TRBJ1-1, with TRBD1 as a possible D gene (6 bases). Trimming pared 2 bases from V and 1 base from J, leaving 17 bases between. The V gene's germline CDR1 is SEHNR and CDR2 FQNEAQ (reference sequence). The CDR3 length is 17 residues.